Shown below are 27 T cell receptor beta chains from a single sample sequenced in a study of CD8+CD57+ T cells in acquired aplastic anemia. CDR3 and TCR beta VDJ profiling relied on genomic DNA as the template. TCRdb re-called the reads with MiXCR, one entry per CDR3 protein. The sample contains about 110,000 distinct CDR3 sequences, around 49% of which appear only once. Sequencing input: sorted CD4+, CD8+, or CD8+CD57+ T cells (not recorded which) from PBMCs. The receptors were gathered from a human donor in good health, serving as a control.

The chain carries TRBV6-1 and TRBJ1-2, with D perhaps matching TRBD1 (6 bases). The CDR3 is 14 residues long. V dropped 8 bases and J dropped 6 bases, with 19 bases sitting between them. Germline V gene data show CDR1 as MNHNS and CDR2 as SASEGT. The CDR3 region has the DNA TGTGCCAGCGGGACTGGGGGCTCTTACAATGGCTACACCTTC. It codes for CASGTGGSYNGYTF.

This clonotype was found a few times. The chain links TRBV4-1 to TRBJ2-5, with D maybe TRBD1 (5 bases). This CDR3 has 14 amino acids. V shed 4 bases and J shed 3 bases, with 12 bases lying between them. Germline-derived CDR1 and CDR2 are MGHRA and YSYEKL. CDR3: CASSPRQSEETQYF. DNA of the CDR3: TGCGCCAGCAGCCCCAGACAGAGTGAAGAGACCCAGTACTTC.

This clonotype was recorded at least ten times. V is TRBV20-1 and J is TRBJ2-1, with 11 nucleotides matching TRBD2. The CDR3 spans 14 residues. Germline V lookup: CDR1 DFQATT, CDR2 SNEGSKA (reference sequence). Unmatched junction bases numbered 2, after V lost 3 bases and J lost 4 bases. The CDR3 DNA follows: TGCAGTGCTAGCCCTAGCGGGGGGTACAATGAGCAGTTCTTC. It yields the protein CSASPSGGYNEQFF.

J is TRBJ1-5 and V is TRBV20-1; 8 bases agree with TRBD1. The germline V gene has CDR1 DFQATT and CDR2 SNEGSKA (reference sequence). The V and J ends lost 2 bases and 6 bases, in that order; junction bases with no gene match: 6. This CDR3 region has 14 residues. The CDR3 bases are TGCAGTGCTAGATCCGACAGGGGTCCTCAGCCCCAGCATTTT. The encoded protein is CSARSDRGPQPQHF.

In its sample, this clonotype ranks as medium-sized. The chain has TRBV15 and TRBJ2-5; D is possibly TRBD2 (5 bases). Germline V gives CDR1 LNHNV, CDR2 YYDKDF (reference sequence). The CDR3 runs 12 residues. The V gene lost 6 bases and the J gene lost 5 bases, with 10 bases spanning the gap. DNA of the CDR3: TGTGCCACCAGAGAGGGTGGGGAGACCCAGTACTTC. It is translated as CATREGGETQYF. The full variable domain, its missing parts supplied by reference TRBV15 and TRBJ2-5, is DAMVIQNPRYQVTQFGKPVTLSCSQTLNHNVMYWYQQKSSQAPKLLFHYYDKDFNNEADTPDNFQSRRPNTSFCFLDIRSPGLGDTAMYLCATREGGETQYFGPGTRLLVL.

V gene TRBV29-1 combines with J gene TRBJ1-1, with no clear D. Trimming removed 0 bases at V and 1 base at J, with 12 bases between. This CDR3 region has 15 residues. CDR1 is SQVTM and CDR2 is ANQGSEA in the germline V gene. The CDR3: CSVEDRWTGNTEAFF. DNA for the CDR3: TGCAGCGTTGAAGATCGTTGGACGGGGAACACTGAAGCTTTCTTT.

The CDR3 spells CASSQVRGGTGELFF. The CDR3 DNA is TGTGCCAGCAGCCAAGTGCGGGGAGGCACCGGGGAGCTGTTTTTT. V and J are TRBV14 and TRBJ2-2, with D maybe TRBD2 (6 bases). The CDR3 is made up of 15 amino acids. Germline V gives CDR1 SGHDN, CDR2 FVKESK. V was shortened by 1 base and J by 4 bases, with 10 bases between the two germline ends.

This clonotype was seen repeatedly, ten times or more. The gene calls are TRBV5-1 and TRBJ1-2; D unresolved. In germline, CDR1 is SGHRS, CDR2 YFSETQ. This CDR3 has 15 amino acids. The V and J ends lost 0 bases and 2 bases respectively, with 11 bases between them. Here the CDR3 DNA reads TGCGCCAGCAGCTTGGACCCAACCTTGAACTATGGCTACACCTTC. This sequence encodes CASSLDPTLNYGYTF.

This clonotype was seen repeatedly, ten times or more. This chain uses TRBV19 with TRBJ1-2, with 8 bases that match TRBD1. CDR1 LNHDA and CDR2 SQIVND come from the germline V gene (reference sequence). The ends lost 5 bases at V and 2 bases at J; junction bases unmatched: 4. The CDR3 runs to 14 residues. The CDR3 sequence is CASSPDRDNYGYTF. The CDR3 nucleotides read TGTGCCAGTAGTCCGGACAGGGACAACTATGGCTACACCTTC.

This clonotype was counted ten times or more. This chain uses TRBV25-1 with TRBJ1-6; D might be TRBD1 (5 bases). The CDR3 sequence is 14 residues long. With 4 bases removed from V and 9 bases from J, the gap between germline ends came to 13 bases. In germline, CDR1 is MGHDK, CDR2 SYGVNS. Here the CDR3 DNA reads TGTGCCAGCAGTGGGGGGGGGTTGCCTTCACCCCTCCACTTT. Residues: CASSGGGLPSPLHF.

This clonotype was observed many times. The J gene is TRBJ1-1, the V gene TRBV4-3; 8 bases line up with TRBD1. With V trimmed by 3 bases and J by 5 bases, 8 bases remained unmatched. CDR1 is LGHNA, CDR2 YSLEER, per germline. This CDR3 spans 15 amino acids. The CDR3 sequence: CASSHPQGGGTEAFF. In DNA form, the CDR3 reads TGCGCCAGCAGCCACCCACAGGGGGGAGGGACTGAAGCTTTCTTT.

The J gene is TRBJ2-1, the V gene TRBV10-2; 13 bases are a match to TRBD2. Germline V gene lookup returns CDR1 WSHSY and CDR2 SAAADI. Trimming removed 8 bases from V and 5 bases from J; junction bases left unmatched: 6. This CDR3 is 15 amino acids long. The CDR3 DNA follows: TGCGCCAGCGGACTAGCGGGGGAACTCGACAATGAGCAGTTCTTC. This gives the protein CASGLAGELDNEQFF.

This clonotype was recorded once. The V and J genes are TRBV20-1 and TRBJ2-7; no definite D call. The end of the DNA aligns better with TRBJ2-1, so the J call may be wrong. Germline V gene sequence: CDR1 DFQATT, CDR2 SNEGSKA (reference sequence). This CDR3 region has 12 residues. CDR3 coding DNA: TGCAGTGCCCCCCTAAGGGACAATGAGCAGTTCTTC. This gives the protein CSAPLRDNEQFF.

The rearrangement links TRBV7-6 to TRBJ1-1; TRBD1 aligns across 7 bases. The junction had 10 bases not matched to a gene; V was cut back by 5 bases and J by 7 bases. Germline assignment: CDR1 SGHVS and CDR2 FNYEAQ. The CDR3 is 14 amino acids. The CDR3 loop is CASSPRTSGGEAFF. Here the CDR3 DNA reads TGTGCCAGCAGCCCGCGAACCTCAGGGGGTGAAGCTTTCTTT.

This chain links TRBV19 with TRBJ1-2; D might be TRBD1 (6 bases). The CDR3 totals 16 residues. Germline V gene sequence: CDR1 LNHDA, CDR2 SQIVND (reference sequence). The V end lost 7 bases, the J end lost 3 bases, and 21 bases lay between the germline ends. The CDR3 region is CASTGGLTGWDYGYTF. The CDR3 region has the DNA TGTGCCAGTACCGGCGGGCTCACAGGGTGGGACTATGGCTACACCTTC.

This clonotype was observed at least ten times. V and J are TRBV7-6 and TRBJ2-6; no clear D. Germline loops: CDR1 SGHVS, CDR2 FNYEAQ. The CDR3 covers 18 residues. V was cut by 5 bases and J by 0 bases, with 17 bases left in between. CDR3 amino acids: CASSPAPRQHSGANVLTF. CDR3 bases: TGTGCCAGCAGCCCCGCCCCCCGCCAACACTCTGGGGCCAACGTCCTGACTTTC.

This clonotype was recorded at least ten times. This chain connects TRBV7-6 to TRBJ1-4; D call uncertain. From germline, CDR1 is SGHVS and CDR2 FNYEAQ. This CDR3 contains 17 residues. V dropped 1 base and J dropped 0 bases, with 12 bases sitting between them. The CDR3, as DNA: TGTGCCAGCAGCTTAGTGACTGGACCTCCAACTAATGAAAAACTGTTTTTT. Protein sequence: CASSLVTGPPTNEKLFF.

This clonotype showed up many times. This chain uses TRBV6-2 or TRBV6-3 with TRBJ2-1; tentatively, D is TRBD1 or TRBD2 (6 bases each). Germline V gene lookup returns CDR1 MNHEY and CDR2 SVGEGT. Trimming pared 5 bases from V and 7 bases from J, leaving 9 bases between. The CDR3 loop spans 12 amino acids. This CDR3 reads CASSGGTNEQFF. The CDR3 coding sequence is TGTGCCAGCAGTGGGGGGACAAATGAGCAGTTCTTC.

The chain employs TRBV29-1 and TRBJ2-7, with TRBD2 as a possible D gene (6 bases). Between the trimmed V and J ends, which lost 4 bases and 2 bases, there was a span of 9 bases. The CDR3 covers 12 residues. CDR1 and CDR2 from the germline V gene are SQVTM and ANQGSEA. CDR3 loop: CSVVAGTYEQYF. CDR3 in DNA: TGCAGCGTTGTTGCGGGGACCTACGAGCAGTACTTC.

The J gene is TRBJ1-5, the V gene TRBV13; 8 positions match TRBD1. This CDR3 has 13 amino acids. Germline V gene sequence: CDR1 PRHDT, CDR2 FYEKMQ (reference sequence). V shed 6 bases and J 7 bases; nucleotides not matched to a gene: 5. The CDR3: CASRKQGDQPQHF. CDR3 nucleotide sequence: TGTGCCAGCAGAAAACAGGGGGACCAGCCCCAGCATTTT.

This clonotype showed up many times. The V gene is TRBV20-1, the J gene TRBJ1-2, with 8 positions matching TRBD1. CDR1 and CDR2 from the germline V gene are DFQATT and SNEGSKA (reference sequence). Losses at the gene ends were 3 bases for V and 0 bases for J; bases not matched to a gene: 6. The CDR3 covers 15 residues. CDR3 loop: CSARDSGGPNYGYTF. DNA for the CDR3: TGCAGTGCTAGGGACTCAGGGGGCCCTAACTATGGCTACACCTTC.

This sequence joins TRBV20-1 and TRBJ1-2; D perhaps matches TRBD1 (5 bases). Germline CDR1 reads DFQATT; CDR2 reads SNEGSKA (reference sequence). This CDR3 has 15 residues. The ends were cut back, 2 bases at V and 4 bases at J, with 17 bases in the middle. In nucleotides, the CDR3 is TGCAGTGCTAGACCTCGGGCAGGGATGACCTATGGCTACACCTTC. It encodes CSARPRAGMTYGYTF.

This clonotype was detected ten times or more. The chain combines TRBV25-1 with TRBJ2-7; 7 bases are shared with TRBD2. CDR1 and CDR2 (germline): MGHDK, SYGVNS. The CDR3 is made up of 17 amino acids. V shed 8 bases and J 3 bases; nucleotides not matched to a gene: 19. In nucleotides, the CDR3 is TGTGCCAGCCTCTTCCGGGCAGGGACTATTTTCTGCTACGAGCAGTACTTC. Its protein product is CASLFRAGTIFCYEQYF.

The V gene is TRBV9, the J gene TRBJ2-3, with 7 bases aligning to TRBD1. Per germline, CDR1 SGDLS and CDR2 YYNGEE. Unmatched junction bases numbered 8, after V lost 0 bases and J lost 4 bases. The CDR3 covers 16 residues. CDR3 in DNA: TGTGCCAGCAGCGTAGCCGACAGGGTCGTCCCAGATACGCAGTATTTT. Encoded protein: CASSVADRVVPDTQYF.

This clonotype appeared many times. V usage is TRBV6-1 and J usage is TRBJ2-5; 9 bases line up with TRBD1. CDR3 size: 13 residues. With V trimmed by 10 bases and J by 4 bases, 7 bases remained unmatched. In germline, CDR1 is MNHNS, CDR2 SASEGT. CDR3 nucleotide sequence: TGTGCCACGAACAGGGGGCGGGGAGAGACCCAGTACTTC. It is translated as CATNRGRGETQYF.

This clonotype occurred many times. The chain recombines TRBV19 with TRBJ1-2; D uncertain. V was clipped by 2 bases and J by 7 bases, with 8 bases between them. CDR3 length equals 12 residues. CDR1 LNHDA and CDR2 SQIVND come from the germline V gene (reference sequence). The CDR3 nucleotides are TGTGCCAGTAGTATACGGCAGGCTGGCTACACCTTC. It translates to CASSIRQAGYTF.

The V gene is TRBV2, the J gene TRBJ1-2, with 10 bases matching TRBD1. With 8 bases clipped from V and 6 bases from J, the junction kept 3 bases outside the gene matches. This CDR3 is 12 amino acids long. Germline V CDR1 and CDR2: SNHLY, FYNNEI. This chain's CDR3 is CASSGTGDGYTF. Written as DNA, the CDR3 is TGTGCCAGCTCCGGGACAGGGGATGGCTACACCTTC.